The 10 T cell receptor beta chains below were found in one sample sequenced in a study of Ad26.COV2.S vaccination and SARS-CoV-2 variants. This sample's treatment: 19 received Ad26.COV2.S at low or high dose, single or two shots; several received placebo; per-sample allocation not given. Specimens were obtained on day 63 following the first vaccine or placebo injection. Assay used: immunoSEQ multiplex PCR; TCRdb lists only in-frame clones, some missing. The sample lists about 350,000 clones; 86% were seen once. The material sequenced was peripheral blood, taken in a trial of Ad26.COV2.S vaccine versus placebo. Receptors originate from a person aged 18-65 years who received the Ad26.COV2.S COVID-19 vaccine or a placebo.

The V gene is TRBV19, the J gene TRBJ2-7; D perhaps matches TRBD2 (5 bases). The CDR3 covers 12 residues. CDR1 and CDR2 (germline): LNHDA, SQIVND (reference sequence). Trimming removed 3 bases at V and 7 bases at J, with 10 bases between. In DNA, the CDR3 is TGTGCCAGTAGTATGGCCTCGGGGGAGCAGTACTTC. As protein: CASSMASGEQYF.

The chain carries TRBV6-2 or TRBV6-3 and TRBJ2-7, with TRBD2 as a possible D gene (7 bases). In germline, CDR1 is MNHEY, CDR2 SVGEGT. V was shortened by 6 bases and J by 2 bases, with 17 bases between the two germline ends. The CDR3 totals 15 residues. The CDR3 loop is CASSPYRGDTYEQYF. Here the CDR3 DNA reads TGTGCCAGCAGCCCTTACCGGGGGGACACCTACGAGCAGTACTTC.

This chain connects TRBV6-1 to TRBJ2-7; 11 nucleotides agree with TRBD2. This CDR3 contains 16 residues. CDR1 MNHNS and CDR2 SASEGT come from the germline V gene. V was clipped by 4 bases and J by 0 bases; unmatched bases: 5. The CDR3 sequence is CASSVGLADPSYEQYF. The DNA of the CDR3 is TGTGCCAGCAGTGTGGGACTAGCGGACCCCTCCTACGAGCAGTACTTC.

The chain carries TRBV5-4 and TRBJ2-7; D perhaps matches TRBD2 (6 bases). From germline, CDR1 is SGHNT and CDR2 YYREEE (reference sequence). With 4 bases removed from V and 4 bases from J, the gap between germline ends came to 18 bases. This CDR3 has 15 amino acids. The CDR3 nucleotides read TGTGCCAGCAGCAAAAGGGCGGGAATTGAGTACGAGCAGTACTTC. It codes for CASSKRAGIEYEQYF.

The V gene is TRBV5-4, the J gene TRBJ2-7, with D possibly matching TRBD1 (6 bases). Germline CDR1 and CDR2: SGHNT and YYREEE (reference sequence). Deletions cut 3 bases from V and 2 bases from J, with 12 bases between. This CDR3 has 14 residues. The CDR3 loop reads CASSSDSGTYEQYF. CDR3 DNA: TGTGCCAGCAGCTCGGACAGCGGAACCTACGAGCAGTACTTC.

The chain is built from TRBV30 and TRBJ1-1; 8 nucleotides match TRBD1. Trimming took 4 bases from V and 5 from J; bases not matched to a gene: 6. Germline CDR1 GTSNPN, CDR2 SVGIG (reference sequence). The CDR3 has 13 amino acids. CDR3: CAWTGQGWTEAFF. The CDR3 nucleotides read TGTGCCTGGACCGGACAGGGATGGACTGAAGCTTTCTTT.

This clone appeared many times. This chain uses TRBV7-8 with TRBJ1-2; D is unresolved. CDR1 and CDR2 (germline): SGHVS, FQNEAQ. Trimming cost V 4 bases and J 2 bases, with 11 bases left between them. This CDR3 contains 14 residues. The CDR3 DNA sequence: TGTGCCAGCAGCTCAAGAATCAGCAACTATGGCTACACCTTC. Protein sequence: CASSSRISNYGYTF.

V gene TRBV19 combines with J gene TRBJ1-1, with a possible D match to TRBD1 (6 bases). The germline V and J ends were trimmed by 5 bases and 1 base, with 11 bases remaining between them. From germline, CDR1 is LNHDA and CDR2 SQIVND (reference sequence). The CDR3 runs 14 residues. This CDR3 is CASSPQGKNTEAFF. CDR3 DNA: TGTGCCAGTAGTCCACAGGGAAAGAACACTGAAGCTTTCTTT.

The V call is TRBV28, the J call TRBJ1-5, with D perhaps TRBD1 (5 bases). Trimming shortened V by 5 bases and J by 0 bases, and 11 bases separated the two germline ends. The CDR3 consists of 15 residues. Per germline, CDR1 MDHEN and CDR2 SYDVKM. CDR3 amino acids: CASSPGATSNQPQHF. The CDR3 DNA reads TGTGCCAGCAGTCCCGGGGCCACTAGCAATCAGCCCCAGCATTTT.

The V and J genes are TRBV12-1 and TRBJ1-5; the table's D call, TRBD1, has no DNA check behind it. TRBV12-1 is a documented pseudogene. This CDR3 comprises 23 residues. For the CDR3, the DNA is TGTGCCAGCAGGCTTAACCTAAGCTTATCCCCATTAGACAGGGGGTTCAGCAATCAGCCCCAGCATTTT. As protein: CASRLNLSLSPLDRGFSNQPQHF.